Sequencing of this TCR beta chain was carried out in a study of T cell responses to AZD1222 COVID-19 vaccine. Here immunoSEQ multiplex PCR was the method, and the copy in TCRdb shows in-frame clones only, minus some. The top ten clones hold approximately 24% of a sample with about 92,000 clones, 90% of them seen once. Germline CDR1 SGHRS, CDR2 YFSETQ. The CDR3 consists of 15 residues. Germline trimming cut 4 bases from V and 7 bases from J; bases unmatched to any gene: 9. The source is an adult in good health. The rearrangement uses TRBV5-1 and TRBJ1-4; 8 nucleotides align to TRBD1. The sequencing used peripheral blood, collected on day 0 of AZD1222 vaccination. DNA for the CDR3: TGCGCCAGCAGCCTGGATGGACAGGGAGGTGAAAAACTGTTTTTT. Encoded protein: CASSLDGQGGEKLFF.